The clone carrying this T cell receptor (beta chain) has a handful of counts. Its antigen is undetermined. This record comes from a study of cytomegalovirus exposure and HLA in healthy donors. Study-wide points: TCR beta sequences reportedly predicted the HLA-A and HLA-B alleles of most subjects accurately.

Trimming pared 2 bases from V and 7 bases from J, leaving 12 bases between. This CDR3 has 14 amino acids. CDR1 is SNHLY, CDR2 FYNNEI, per germline. Vbeta (60) and Jbeta (13) primers were used in the PCR. Using immunoSEQ multiplex PCR, the repertoire was profiled, and TCRdb retains in-frame clones only, with some absent. Of 40,000 to 55,000 clones in the sample, around 81% were seen once. The J gene is TRBJ1-5, the V gene TRBV2, with D hard to call. The sequencing input was PBMCs. This TCR was recovered from a man aged 30 to 45 in good health and CMV-seropositive. The CDR3 here is CASSELTEEQPQHF. CDR3 coding DNA: TGTGCCAGCAGTGAATTAACAGAAGAACAGCCCCAGCATTTT.